This T cell receptor beta chain is drawn from a study of cytomegalovirus exposure and HLA in healthy donors. Study-level information: The roughly 700 first-cohort repertoires shared a platform with the roughly 130 validation repertoires, as reported in a later analysis. Broader study findings: Fewer than 200 TCR beta chains were listed as cytomegalovirus-associated.

V was cut by 5 bases and J by 3 bases, with 13 bases left in between. Germline V CDR1 and CDR2: MNHNS, SASEGT. CDR3 size: 15 residues. Note on this clone: What it binds is not known.

Here immunoSEQ multiplex PCR was the method, and the copy in TCRdb shows in-frame clones only, minus some. The table includes roughly 120,000 clones, roughly 88% detected once. This clonotype was obtained from a man aged 18-30 years in good health and CMV-seronegative. The sample consisted of PBMCs. This chain joins TRBV6-1 and TRBJ2-2, with a possible D match to TRBD1 (5 bases). CDR3 coding DNA: TGTGCCAGCAGTCCACGTGGGGCATACACCGGGGAGCTGTTTTTT. Its protein product is CASSPRGAYTGELFF.